This TCR beta chain came from a study of shared clonotypes between healthy human individuals. Findings and limits, study-wide: Naive subsets generally exceeded memory subsets in estimated richness.

About this clone: Its cognate antigen is unknown.

The authors distributed each subset's genomic DNA evenly over several immunoSEQ plates. TCRdb's table, derived via immunoSEQ multiplex PCR, lists solely in-frame clones and lacks some. The sample contains about 340,000 clones, around four fifths of which appear only once. CDR1 and CDR2 (germline): SGHNT, YYREEE (reference sequence). The CDR3 is 14 amino acids. The V end was cut by 5 bases, the J end by 2 bases, with 13 bases between. The rearrangement uses TRBV5-4 and TRBJ2-5, with D possibly being TRBD2 (6 bases). The clonotype originates from a man aged 25 to 45 in good health. Sequences were obtained from memory CD4+ T cells sorted from blood. Noted subset: CD45RA-negative fraction. CDR3 in DNA: TGTGCCAGCAGTCGGGGACTGGGACAAGAGACCCAGTACTTC. It yields the protein CASSRGLGQETQYF.